A single T cell receptor beta chain is shown here with its context. Its antigen is still unknown. The protocol was immunoSEQ multiplex PCR, while the TCRdb copy is restricted to in-frame clones and leaves out a portion. The repertoire holds more than 45,000 clones, with roughly four fifths as singletons. This sample was included in a study of OX40 agonist ivuxolimab in advanced cancers. Study details: Ivuxolimab is a fully human IgG2 antibody that activates OX40 (CD134). A male proportion of approximately 83% was recorded, with mean age 60 years and range about 20 to 79. Study-level findings and limits: Some patients without response likewise showed low normalized clonal expansion.

V shed 0 bases and J shed 7 bases, with 16 bases lying between them. The germline V gene has CDR1 MNHNS and CDR2 SASEGT. The CDR3 is 16 amino acids. The material was CD4+ or CD8+ T cells sorted from blood, obtained in a trial of the OX40 agonist ivuxolimab. This TCR was recovered from an adult with an advanced solid tumor such as melanoma, head and neck, liver or kidney cancer. J is TRBJ1-5 and V is TRBV6-1; tentative D call: TRBD1 (6 bases). The CDR3 nucleotides read TGTGCCAGCAGTGAAGCTTCGGACAGCCTTGGGCAGCCCCAGCATTTT. Protein: CASSEASDSLGQPQHF.